These 4 T cell receptor beta chains originate from one sample sequenced in a study of T cell clonality in common variable immunodeficiency. Repertoires were generated with immunoSEQ multiplex PCR, while TCRdb's copy carries only in-frame clones and drops some. The data show about 81,000 clones, none appearing only once, with about 0.8% held by the ten largest. The sample consisted of peripheral blood mononuclear cells. These receptors were collected from a person aged 18 to 70 in good health.

This clone has at least ten counts. With the read ending 3 residues before the CDR3 end, the germline J gene is used to fill in that end. This chain uses TRBV20-1 with TRBJ2-3, with TRBD1 identical over 8 bases. Germline CDR1 reads DFQATT; CDR2 reads SNEGSKA (reference sequence). This CDR3 comprises 14 residues. After removal of 2 bases from V and 3 bases from J, the junction contained 4 bases not matched to a gene. CDR3 DNA (partial): TGCAGTGCTAGATCTAACAGGGGGACAGATACG. Translating gives CSARSNRGTDT. The whole CDR3 reads CSARSNRGTDTQYF.

This clone was seen repeatedly, ten times or more. The sequenced fragment ends 3 residues before the CDR3 boundary, so the rest is inferred from the germline J gene. This chain uses TRBV18 with TRBJ2-5; 10 bases fit TRBD2. The ends lost 6 bases at V and 5 bases at J; junction bases unmatched: 6. Germline V gene data show CDR1 as KGHSH and CDR2 as LQKENI. This CDR3 has 14 amino acids. The CDR3 loop reads CASSKREGRETQYF. CDR3 DNA, as far as it was read: TGTGCCAGCTCCAAGCGGGAGGGCCGGGAGACC. The full variable domain, with the rest looked up from reference TRBV18 and TRBJ2-5, is NAGVMQNPRHLVRRRGQEARLRCSPMKGHSHVYWYRQLPEEGLKFMVYLQKENIIDESGMPKERFSAEFPKEGPSILRIQQVVRGDSAAYFCASSKREGRETQYFGPGTRLLVL.

The table lists this clone with many counts. One end of the junction does not line up with germline, which may come from a read error. The missing CDR3 end, 3 residues past where the read stops, is filled in from the germline J gene. The chain links TRBV7-3 to TRBJ2-7, with 8 bases aligning to TRBD2. The CDR3 has 14 residues. Looked up from germline, CDR1 is SGHTA and CDR2 is FQGTGA. The CDR3 sequence: CASSRAGGSNEQYF. CDR3 DNA (partial): TGTGCCAGCAGTCGCGCGGGGGGCTCCAACGAG.

This clone was seen ten or more times. Coverage ceases 3 residues before the CDR3 finishes, and the germline J gene fills in the end. The gene calls are TRBV18 and TRBJ1-1, with TRBD1 matching 10 bases. Germline trimming cut 4 bases from V and 0 bases from J; bases unmatched to any gene: 14. Germline assignment: CDR1 KGHSH and CDR2 LQKENI. The CDR3 totals 19 residues. The part of the CDR3 DNA that was read is TGTGCCAGCTCACTTTTCGCAGCCGGGACAGGGGCCATGAACACTGAA. As protein: CASSLFAAGTGAMNTE. The whole CDR3 region reads CASSLFAAGTGAMNTEAFF.